The sequence of this T cell receptor beta chain was determined in a study of T cell repertoires in cytomegalovirus infection. About the research overall: Based on public TCR beta signatures, there were indications of CMV infection and of a matching HLA type. Points from the study as a whole: In two of eight donors, the top clonotype was HLA-C-restricted CMV-specific. The cumulative frequency of public TCR beta families distinguished individuals who carried CMV together with the relevant HLA.

Worth noting for this clonotype: Antigen unknown.

A single record per CDR3 protein comes from TCRdb applying MiXCR to the reads. The sample holds about 450,000 distinct CDR3 sequences, approximately 31% seen once. CDR1 and CDR2 from the germline V gene are LGHNA and YNFKEQ. J was trimmed by 0 bases and V by 2 bases; bases with no gene match: 4. This CDR3 is built from 17 residues. Sequences were obtained from PBMCs. The TCR was taken from a human donor in good health (CMV status not recorded). Some clones in this sample may be carry-over from other donors' samples. V usage is TRBV4-2 and J usage is TRBJ1-6; 7 bases are shared with TRBD1. CDR3 DNA sequence: TGTGCCAGCAGCCAACTGGACAGGAGCTCCTATAATTCACCCCTCCACTTT. Translating gives CASSQLDRSSYNSPLHF.